The 15 T cell receptor beta chains reported below all come from one sample, sequenced in a study of human versus mouse CDR3 diversity and MHC coevolution. Produced via immunoSEQ multiplex PCR; TCRdb's table is partial and in-frame only. The table shows around 74,000 clones, with 85% to 95% occurring only once. Sample: naive CD4+ T cells from blood. Noted subset: CD45RO-negative CD62L-positive naive CD4 T cells. These receptors all come from a person aged 30 to 69 in good health.

This chain connects TRBV18 to TRBJ1-3; D might be TRBD1 (6 bases). V dropped 2 bases and J dropped 4 bases, with 15 bases sitting between them. CDR1 KGHSH and CDR2 LQKENI come from the germline V gene. The CDR3 loop spans 16 amino acids. This chain's CDR3 is CASSPIPSDRGNTIYF. DNA of the CDR3: TGTGCCAGCTCACCAATCCCCTCGGACAGAGGAAACACCATATATTTT.

This chain connects TRBV19 to TRBJ1-1, with 7 bases lining up with TRBD1. The trim removed 7 bases at V and 4 bases at J, leaving 15 bases unmatched. This CDR3 spans 16 amino acids. Germline V gene lookup returns CDR1 LNHDA and CDR2 SQIVND (reference sequence). CDR3 DNA: TGTGCCAGTACCACCCGACAGGGTGAGTATGGCACTGAAGCTTTCTTT. Residues: CASTTRQGEYGTEAFF.

The chain couples TRBV7-2 to TRBJ1-1; 7 bases are shared with TRBD1. From germline, CDR1 is SGHTA and CDR2 FQGNSA. This CDR3 is built from 13 residues. The ends lost 5 bases at V and 4 bases at J; junction bases unmatched: 4. The CDR3 spells CASSLQGITEAFF. CDR3 nucleotide sequence: TGTGCCAGCAGCCTACAGGGGATCACTGAAGCTTTCTTT.

The rearrangement uses TRBV19 and TRBJ2-3; D is perhaps TRBD1 (5 bases). CDR1 and CDR2 (germline): LNHDA, SQIVND (reference sequence). Trimming left V 3 bases short and J 3 bases short, with 10 bases between. The CDR3 is made up of 14 amino acids. CDR3 residues: CASSIKGLTDTQYF. In DNA form, the CDR3 reads TGTGCCAGTAGTATTAAGGGGTTAACAGATACGCAGTATTTT.

J is TRBJ2-5 and V is TRBV5-8; a possible D gene is TRBD2 (6 bases). The CDR3 length is 17 residues. V dropped 5 bases and J dropped 1 base, with 21 bases sitting between them. Looked up from germline, CDR1 is SGHTS and CDR2 is YDEGEE. This CDR3 is CASRYARLPGAQETQYF. CDR3 bases: TGTGCCAGCAGGTACGCACGCCTCCCGGGAGCCCAAGAGACCCAGTACTTC.

The rearrangement joins TRBV20-1 to TRBJ2-3; maybe TRBD2 (5 bases). The CDR3 is made up of 11 amino acids. The V and J ends lost 4 bases and 7 bases respectively, with 9 bases between them. Germline V lookup: CDR1 DFQATT, CDR2 SNEGSKA (reference sequence). Here the CDR3 DNA reads TGCAGTGCTACGACTACTAATACGCAGTATTTT. Translating it yields CSATTTNTQYF.

The J gene is TRBJ2-1, the V gene TRBV6-1; D ambiguous. CDR1 and CDR2 (germline): MNHNS, SASEGT. This CDR3 is built from 16 residues. Between the trimmed V and J ends, which lost 3 bases and 2 bases, there was a span of 14 bases. CDR3 residues: CASSEPLRVTYNEQFF. CDR3 bases: TGTGCCAGCAGTGAGCCGCTCCGGGTTACCTACAATGAGCAGTTCTTC.

The chain carries TRBV6-6 and TRBJ2-3; D is possibly TRBD2 (5 bases). The CDR3 length is 15 residues. V was shortened by 2 bases and J by 2 bases, with 11 bases between the two germline ends. Germline V gives CDR1 MNHNY, CDR2 SVGAGI (reference sequence). CDR3 nucleotides: TGTGCCAGCAGTTACGCGGGCTCCGACACAGATACGCAGTATTTT. It encodes CASSYAGSDTDTQYF.

This clone appeared a single time. The gene calls are TRBV5-1 and TRBJ2-3; D unclear. Germline CDR1 reads SGHRS; CDR2 reads YFSETQ. V lost 4 bases and J 1 base, leaving 10 bases between the germline ends. The CDR3 covers 14 residues. Here the CDR3 reads CASSPLAGTDTQYF. The CDR3 bases are TGCGCCAGCAGCCCCTTGGCAGGCACAGATACGCAGTATTTT.

The gene calls are TRBV19 and TRBJ2-3; TRBD2 matches at 8 bases. The CDR3 sequence is 18 residues long. The V and J ends lost 1 base and 4 bases, in that order; junction bases with no gene match: 13. Germline V gene lookup returns CDR1 LNHDA and CDR2 SQIVND (reference sequence). Here the CDR3 reads CASSIASGSIASADTQYF. CDR3 in DNA: TGTGCCAGTAGTATAGCCAGCGGGAGTATAGCCAGCGCAGATACGCAGTATTTT.

This chain links TRBV11-2 with TRBJ2-2; 7 nucleotides line up with TRBD1. Germline V gene lookup returns CDR1 SGHAT and CDR2 FQNNGV. This CDR3 is built from 15 residues. After removal of 6 bases from V and 4 bases from J, the junction contained 8 bases not matched to a gene. This CDR3 reads CASRLGQAVTGELFF. CDR3 coding DNA: TGTGCCAGCAGACTCGGACAGGCGGTCACCGGGGAGCTGTTTTTT.

The count of this clone is one. The chain links TRBV5-1 to TRBJ2-2, with 7 positions matching TRBD1. Germline-derived CDR1 and CDR2 are SGHRS and YFSETQ. With 4 bases clipped from V and 3 bases from J, the junction kept 9 bases outside the gene matches. The CDR3 is 16 amino acids. The CDR3 sequence is CASSPPRDSDTGELFF. The DNA of the CDR3 is TGCGCCAGCAGCCCGCCCCGGGACAGCGACACCGGGGAGCTGTTTTTT.

J is TRBJ2-3 and V is TRBV4-1, with TRBD2 matching 8 bases. Trimming at V came to 4 bases and at J to 9 bases, leaving 18 bases not matched to a gene. The CDR3 length is 17 residues. CDR1 MGHRA and CDR2 YSYEKL come from the germline V gene. The CDR3 loop reads CASSRSALAGQNSTQYF. The DNA of the CDR3 is TGCGCCAGCAGCCGTAGCGCTCTAGCGGGCCAAAACTCGACGCAGTATTTT.

This chain connects TRBV11-2 to TRBJ1-1; maybe TRBD1 (5 bases). The CDR3 consists of 15 residues. V lost 3 bases and J 0 bases, leaving 11 bases between the germline ends. The germline V gene has CDR1 SGHAT and CDR2 FQNNGV. CDR3 sequence (DNA): TGTGCCAGCAGCTTGAGCAGGGCTATGAACACTGAAGCTTTCTTT. It translates to CASSLSRAMNTEAFF.

This chain uses TRBV5-8 with TRBJ1-1; 11 nucleotides align to TRBD1. CDR3 size: 13 residues. The germline CDR1 and CDR2 sequences are SGHTS and YDEGEE. The V and J ends lost 6 bases and 5 bases, in that order; junction bases with no gene match: 3. CDR3 bases: TGTGCCAGCATTGGGGACAGGGGGACTGAAGCTTTCTTT. As protein: CASIGDRGTEAFF.